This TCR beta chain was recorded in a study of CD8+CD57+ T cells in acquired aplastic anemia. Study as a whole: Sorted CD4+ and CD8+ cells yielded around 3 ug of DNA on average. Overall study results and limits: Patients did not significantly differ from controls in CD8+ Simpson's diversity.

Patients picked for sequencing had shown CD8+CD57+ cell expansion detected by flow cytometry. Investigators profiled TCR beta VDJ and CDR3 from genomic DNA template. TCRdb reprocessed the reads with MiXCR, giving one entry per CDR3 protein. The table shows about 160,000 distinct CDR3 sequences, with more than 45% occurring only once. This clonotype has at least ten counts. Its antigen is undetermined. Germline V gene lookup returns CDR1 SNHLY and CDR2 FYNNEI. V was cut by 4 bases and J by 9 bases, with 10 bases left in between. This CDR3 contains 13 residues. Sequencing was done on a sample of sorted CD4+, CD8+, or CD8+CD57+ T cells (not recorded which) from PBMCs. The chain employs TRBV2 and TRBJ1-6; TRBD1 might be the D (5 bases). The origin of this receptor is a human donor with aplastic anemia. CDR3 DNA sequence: TGTGCCAGCAGTGGCAGGGAAGGTTCACCCCTCCACTTT. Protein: CASSGREGSPLHF. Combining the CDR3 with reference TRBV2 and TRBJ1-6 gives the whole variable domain EPEVTQTPSHQVTQMGQEVILRCVPISNHLYFYWYRQILGQKVEFLVSFYNNEISEKSEIFDDQFSVERPDGSNFTLKIRSTKLEDSAMYFCASSGREGSPLHFGNGTRLTVT.